This T cell receptor (beta chain) appears in the sequencing data of a study of cytomegalovirus exposure and HLA in healthy donors. 13 Jbeta primers and 60 Vbeta primers were used for the PCR. Some clones are missing from TCRdb's copy, which holds only in-frame ones; the method was immunoSEQ multiplex PCR. Of around 33,000 clones in the sample, approximately 90% were seen once. A note on this clone: Its specificity is not known.

General observations from the study: Most TCRs appeared rarely, but some public TCRs recurred in many donors. Sequences of the TCR beta chain were said to predict the HLA-A and HLA-B alleles of most subjects accurately.

Sequencing was carried out using PBMCs. This sequence originates from a woman aged 18 to 35 in good health and CMV-seronegative.

CDR3 nucleotide sequence: TGTGCCAGCAGGGACGCGGCCCAAGACAGGGTCCAGTACTTC. Protein sequence: CASRDAAQDRVQYF. V and J are TRBV6-1 and TRBJ2-7; 7 bases agree with TRBD1. V shed 6 bases, J shed 10 bases, and the junction held 15 bases outside the gene matches. Germline CDR1 and CDR2: MNHNS and SASEGT. This CDR3 spans 14 amino acids.